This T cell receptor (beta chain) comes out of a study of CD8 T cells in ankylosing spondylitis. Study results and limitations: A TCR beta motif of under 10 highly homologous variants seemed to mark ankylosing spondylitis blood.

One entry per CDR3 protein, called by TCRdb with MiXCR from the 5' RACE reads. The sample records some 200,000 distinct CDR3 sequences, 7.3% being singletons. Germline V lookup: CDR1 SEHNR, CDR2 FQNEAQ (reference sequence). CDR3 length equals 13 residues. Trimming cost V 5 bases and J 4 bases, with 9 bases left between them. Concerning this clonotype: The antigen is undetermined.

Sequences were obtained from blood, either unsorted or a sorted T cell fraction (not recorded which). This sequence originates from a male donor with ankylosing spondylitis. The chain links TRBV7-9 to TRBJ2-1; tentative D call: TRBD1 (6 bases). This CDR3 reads CASSGTPYNEQFF. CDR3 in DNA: TGTGCCAGCAGCGGGACACCTTACAATGAGCAGTTCTTC.